Sequencing of this TCR beta chain was carried out in a study of cytomegalovirus exposure and HLA in healthy donors. Notes on this clone: The target antigen is unknown.

Study-level results: Through in vitro validation, three CMV-associated chains were shown to be specific for CMV antigens.

CDR1 and CDR2 (germline): MDHEN, SYDVKM. V shed 6 bases and J shed 4 bases, with 16 bases lying between them. The CDR3 runs to 14 residues. Produced via immunoSEQ multiplex PCR; TCRdb's table is partial and in-frame only. The top ten hold over 6.5% of the sample, which has approximately 44,000 clones, approximately 88% seen once. This sequence joins TRBV28 and TRBJ2-7, with a weak D call TRBD1 (6 bases). The sequence came from a young woman in good health and CMV-seronegative. The sequenced sample consisted of PBMCs. The CDR3, as DNA: TGTGCCAGCAGCACTCCGGGACATGTATACGAGCAGTACTTC. It specifies CASSTPGHVYEQYF.